The T cell receptor (beta chain) described here comes from a study of blood T cell repertoires in COVID-19. In the original analysis: Reference gene primer amplification in the assay estimated nucleated cell counts. Method: immunoSEQ multiplex PCR; TCRdb's copy keeps in-frame clones and lacks some. V and J calls and clone size are those listed in that table; D and trimming were worked out from the DNA. Of tens of thousands of clones in the sample, about four fifths were seen once. The germline V gene encodes CDR1 SGHNT and CDR2 YYREEE (reference sequence). Deletions cut 4 bases from V and 1 base from J, with 15 bases between. The CDR3 totals 15 residues.

The receptor's source is a human donor in a cohort sampled during active COVID-19. The chain links TRBV5-4 to TRBJ2-7; D possibly corresponds to TRBD1 (6 bases). The sequencing input was peripheral blood. DNA for the CDR3: TGTGCCAGCAGCCCTGTGACAGGTCCTTCCTACGAGCAGTACTTC. Residues: CASSPVTGPSYEQYF.